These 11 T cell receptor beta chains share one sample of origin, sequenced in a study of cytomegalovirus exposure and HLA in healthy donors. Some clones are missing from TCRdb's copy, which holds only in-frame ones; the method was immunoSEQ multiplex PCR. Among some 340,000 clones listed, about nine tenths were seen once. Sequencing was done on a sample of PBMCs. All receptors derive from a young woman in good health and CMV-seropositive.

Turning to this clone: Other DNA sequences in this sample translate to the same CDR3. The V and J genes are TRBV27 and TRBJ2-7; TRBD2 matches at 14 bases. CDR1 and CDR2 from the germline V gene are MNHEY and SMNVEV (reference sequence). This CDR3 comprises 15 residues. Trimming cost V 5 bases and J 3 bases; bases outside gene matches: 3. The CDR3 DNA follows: TGTGCCAGCAGTCCGGGACTAGCGGGAGTCTACGAGCAGTACTTC. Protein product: CASSPGLAGVYEQYF.

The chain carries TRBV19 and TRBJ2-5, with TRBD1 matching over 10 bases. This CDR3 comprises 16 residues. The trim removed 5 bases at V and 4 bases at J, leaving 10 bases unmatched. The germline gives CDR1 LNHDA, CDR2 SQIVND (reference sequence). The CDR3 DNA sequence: TGTGCCAGTAGTTTAAGTTCTGGGACAGGGGTAGAGACCCAGTACTTC. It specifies CASSLSSGTGVETQYF.

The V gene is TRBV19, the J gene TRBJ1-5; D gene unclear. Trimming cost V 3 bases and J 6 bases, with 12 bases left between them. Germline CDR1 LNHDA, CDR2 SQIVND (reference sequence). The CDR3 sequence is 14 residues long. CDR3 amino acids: CASSMEPSSQPQHF. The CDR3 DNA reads TGTGCCAGTAGTATGGAACCCTCCAGTCAGCCCCAGCATTTT. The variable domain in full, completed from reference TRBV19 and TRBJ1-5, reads DGGITQSPKYLFRKEGQNVTLSCEQNLNHDAMYWYRQDPGQGLRLIYYSQIVNDFQKGDIAEGYSVSREKKESFPLTVTSAQKNPTAFYLCASSMEPSSQPQHFGDGTRLSIL.

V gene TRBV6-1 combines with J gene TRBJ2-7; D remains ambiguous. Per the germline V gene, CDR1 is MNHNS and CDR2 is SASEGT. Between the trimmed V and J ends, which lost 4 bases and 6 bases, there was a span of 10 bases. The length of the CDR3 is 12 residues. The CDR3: CASSGGSVEQYF. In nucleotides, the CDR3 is TGTGCCAGCAGTGGGGGTTCGGTCGAGCAGTACTTC.

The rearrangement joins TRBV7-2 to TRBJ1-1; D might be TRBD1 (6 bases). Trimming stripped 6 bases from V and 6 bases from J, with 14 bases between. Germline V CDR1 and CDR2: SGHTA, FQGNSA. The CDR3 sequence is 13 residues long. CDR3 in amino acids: CASSPGGGPEAFF. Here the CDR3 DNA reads TGTGCCAGCAGTCCCGGGGGGGGCCCTGAAGCTTTCTTT.

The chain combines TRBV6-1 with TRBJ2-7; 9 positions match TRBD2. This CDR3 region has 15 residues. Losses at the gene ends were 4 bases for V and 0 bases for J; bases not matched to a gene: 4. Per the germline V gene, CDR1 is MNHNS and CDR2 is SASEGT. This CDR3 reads CASSVWREGSYEQYF. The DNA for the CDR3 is TGTGCCAGCAGTGTCTGGCGGGAGGGCTCCTACGAGCAGTACTTC.

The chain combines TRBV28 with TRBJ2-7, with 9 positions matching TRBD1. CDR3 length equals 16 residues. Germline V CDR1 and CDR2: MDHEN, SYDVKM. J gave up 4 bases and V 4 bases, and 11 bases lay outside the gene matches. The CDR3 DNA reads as TGTGCCAGCAGTTCTCCCTCCCGACAGGGGGTTTACGAGCAGTACTTC. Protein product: CASSSPSRQGVYEQYF.

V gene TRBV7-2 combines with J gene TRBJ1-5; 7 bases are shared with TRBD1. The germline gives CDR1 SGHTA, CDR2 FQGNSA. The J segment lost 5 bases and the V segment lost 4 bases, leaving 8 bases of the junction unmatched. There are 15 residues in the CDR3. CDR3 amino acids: CASSSTGHGDQPQHF. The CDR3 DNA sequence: TGTGCCAGCAGCTCGACAGGGCATGGAGATCAGCCCCAGCATTTT.

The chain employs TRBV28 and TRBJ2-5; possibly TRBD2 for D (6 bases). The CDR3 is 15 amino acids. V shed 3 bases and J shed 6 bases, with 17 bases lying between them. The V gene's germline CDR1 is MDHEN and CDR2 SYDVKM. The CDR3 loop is CASSLGLPYSKTQYF. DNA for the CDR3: TGTGCCAGCAGTTTGGGACTCCCTTACAGTAAGACCCAGTACTTC. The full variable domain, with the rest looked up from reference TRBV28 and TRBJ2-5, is DVKVTQSSRYLVKRTGEKVFLECVQDMDHENMFWYRQDPGLGLRLIYFSYDVKMKEKGDIPEGYSVSREKKERFSLILESASTNQTSMYLCASSLGLPYSKTQYFGPGTRLLVL.

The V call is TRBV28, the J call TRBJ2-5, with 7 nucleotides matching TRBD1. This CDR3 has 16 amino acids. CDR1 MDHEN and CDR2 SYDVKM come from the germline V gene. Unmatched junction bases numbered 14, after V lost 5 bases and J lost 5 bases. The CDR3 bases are TGTGCCAGCAGTGCCCCTCGACAGGGTTTGGAGGAGACCCAGTACTTC. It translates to CASSAPRQGLEETQYF.

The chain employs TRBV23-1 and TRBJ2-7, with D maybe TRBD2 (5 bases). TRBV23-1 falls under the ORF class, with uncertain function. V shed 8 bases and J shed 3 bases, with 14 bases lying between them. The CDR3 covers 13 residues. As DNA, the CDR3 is TGCGCCAGCGTTCCGTTGGGAGACTACGAGCAGTACTTC. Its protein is CASVPLGDYEQYF.